The clone carrying this TCR beta chain was seen a handful of times. No antigen is known for it. This sample is part of a study of T cells after yellow fever vaccination. Study-level results: The study noted that FACS-sorted repertoires could contain abundant clonotypes contaminating from the bulk population. By day 5 rather than day 15, the secondary response had peaked, though it was weaker. Boosting was followed by the reappearance of most primary-vaccination clones (roughly 96% CD4, 70% to 90% CD8). Few clonotypes appeared in both CD4 and CD8 compartments.

V dropped 1 base and J dropped 15 bases, with 10 bases sitting between them. The V gene's germline CDR1 is SGHTA and CDR2 FQGNSA. This CDR3 is built from 11 residues. In TCRdb, the 5' RACE reads were re-called with MiXCR into one record per CDR3 protein. The sample records around 230,000 distinct CDR3 sequences, 6% to 8% being singletons. The V gene is TRBV7-2, the J gene TRBJ2-1; weak D call: TRBD1 (6 bases). The sequence derives from a man aged 30 to 39 who received the YFV17D yellow fever vaccine. The sequencing used CD4+ T cells sorted from PBMCs, collected on the day of the yellow fever booster vaccination. The CDR3, as DNA: TGTGCCAGCAGCTTAGAGGGGGAGAGGTTCTTC. Translating gives CASSLEGERFF.